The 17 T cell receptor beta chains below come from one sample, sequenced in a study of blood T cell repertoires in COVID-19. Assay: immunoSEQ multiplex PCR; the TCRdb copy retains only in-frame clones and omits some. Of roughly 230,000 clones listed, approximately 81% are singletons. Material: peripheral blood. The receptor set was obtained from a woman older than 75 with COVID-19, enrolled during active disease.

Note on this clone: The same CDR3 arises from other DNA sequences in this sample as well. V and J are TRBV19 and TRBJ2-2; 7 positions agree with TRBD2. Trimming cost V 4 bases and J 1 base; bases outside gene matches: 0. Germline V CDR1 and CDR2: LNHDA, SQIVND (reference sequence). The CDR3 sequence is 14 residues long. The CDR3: CASSSGGNTGELFF. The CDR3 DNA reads TGTGCCAGTAGTAGCGGGGGGAACACCGGGGAGCTGTTTTTT.

CDR3 region: CASSLAGKPEAFF. CDR3 DNA sequence: TGTGCCAGCAGCTTAGCCGGGAAGCCTGAAGCTTTCTTT. This chain uses TRBV7-9 with TRBJ1-1; D gene unclear. The CDR3 loop spans 13 amino acids. The germline CDR1 and CDR2 sequences are SEHNR and FQNEAQ (reference sequence). V was trimmed by 0 bases and J by 6 bases, leaving 8 bases between them. Together with reference TRBV7-9 and TRBJ1-1, the CDR3 gives the full variable domain: DTGVSQNPRHKITKRGQNVTFRCDPISEHNRLYWYRQTLGQGPEFLTYFQNEAQLEKSRLLSDRFSAERPKGSFSTLEIQRTEQGDSAMYLCASSLAGKPEAFFGQGTRLTVV.

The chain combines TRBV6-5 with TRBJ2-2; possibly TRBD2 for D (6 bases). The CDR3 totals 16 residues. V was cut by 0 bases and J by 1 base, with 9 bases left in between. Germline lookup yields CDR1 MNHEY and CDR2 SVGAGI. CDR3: CASSYSGRGNTGELFF. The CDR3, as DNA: TGTGCCAGCAGTTACTCGGGGCGGGGGAACACCGGGGAGCTGTTTTTT.

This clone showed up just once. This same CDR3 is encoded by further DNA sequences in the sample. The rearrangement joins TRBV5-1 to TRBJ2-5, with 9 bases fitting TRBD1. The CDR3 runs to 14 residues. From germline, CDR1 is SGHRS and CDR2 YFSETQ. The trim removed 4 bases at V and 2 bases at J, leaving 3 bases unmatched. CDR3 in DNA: TGCGCCAGCAGCCTAGGGACAGGGCAAGAGACCCAGTACTTC. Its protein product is CASSLGTGQETQYF.

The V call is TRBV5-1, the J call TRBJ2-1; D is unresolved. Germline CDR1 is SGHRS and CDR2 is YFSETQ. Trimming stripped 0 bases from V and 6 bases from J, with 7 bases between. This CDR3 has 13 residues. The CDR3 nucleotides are TGCGCCAGCAGCTTGGGGGCCCTCAATGAGCAGTTCTTC. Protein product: CASSLGALNEQFF.

The CDR3 DNA follows: TGTGCCAGCTCATCGATGGGGGGGACTGAAGCTTTCTTT. Translated, it gives CASSSMGGTEAFF. The chain couples TRBV18 to TRBJ1-1; possible D gene TRBD1, 5 bases. There are 13 residues in the CDR3. From germline, CDR1 is KGHSH and CDR2 LQKENI. V was shortened by 5 bases and J by 5 bases, with 12 bases between the two germline ends.

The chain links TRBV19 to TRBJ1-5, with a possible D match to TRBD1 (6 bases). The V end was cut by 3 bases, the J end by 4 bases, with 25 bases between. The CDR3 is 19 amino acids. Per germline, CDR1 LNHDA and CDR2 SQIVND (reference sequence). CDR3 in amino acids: CASSILLLLGQLKNQPQHF. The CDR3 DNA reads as TGTGCCAGTAGTATCCTTCTTCTCCTAGGACAGCTAAAAAATCAGCCCCAGCATTTT.

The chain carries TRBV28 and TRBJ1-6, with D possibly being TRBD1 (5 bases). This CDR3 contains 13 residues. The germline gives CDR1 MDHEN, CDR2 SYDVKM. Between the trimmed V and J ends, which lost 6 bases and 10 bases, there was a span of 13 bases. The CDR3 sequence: CASRFPGNSPLHF. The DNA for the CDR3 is TGTGCCAGCAGATTCCCAGGGAACTCACCCCTCCACTTT. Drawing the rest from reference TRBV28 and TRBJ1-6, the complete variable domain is DVKVTQSSRYLVKRTGEKVFLECVQDMDHENMFWYRQDPGLGLRLIYFSYDVKMKEKGDIPEGYSVSREKKERFSLILESASTNQTSMYLCASRFPGNSPLHFGNGTRLTVT.

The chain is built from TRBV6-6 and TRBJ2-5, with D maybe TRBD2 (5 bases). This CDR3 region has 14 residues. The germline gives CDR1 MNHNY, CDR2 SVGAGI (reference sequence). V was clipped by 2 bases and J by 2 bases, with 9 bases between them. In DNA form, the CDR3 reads TGTGCCAGCAGTTACACGGGATTACAAGAGACCCAGTACTTC. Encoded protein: CASSYTGLQETQYF.

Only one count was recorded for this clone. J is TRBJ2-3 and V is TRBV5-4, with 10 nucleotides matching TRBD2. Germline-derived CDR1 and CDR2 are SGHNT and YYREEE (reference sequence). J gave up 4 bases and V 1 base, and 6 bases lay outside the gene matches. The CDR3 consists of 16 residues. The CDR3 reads CASSLSSGGAPDTQYF. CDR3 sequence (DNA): TGTGCCAGCAGCTTGAGCAGCGGGGGGGCCCCAGATACGCAGTATTTT.

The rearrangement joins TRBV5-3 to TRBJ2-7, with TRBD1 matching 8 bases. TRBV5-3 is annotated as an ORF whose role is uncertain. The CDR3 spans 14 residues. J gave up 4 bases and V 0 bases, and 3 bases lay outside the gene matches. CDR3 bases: TGTGCCAGAAGCTTGGACAGGGGGGTTTACGAGCAGTACTTC. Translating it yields CARSLDRGVYEQYF.

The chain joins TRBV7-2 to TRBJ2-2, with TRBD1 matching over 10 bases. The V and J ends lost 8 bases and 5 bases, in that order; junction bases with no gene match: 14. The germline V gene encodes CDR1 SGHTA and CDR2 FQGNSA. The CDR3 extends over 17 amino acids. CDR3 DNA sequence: TGTGCCAGCCCGCCTAGACTGAGGACAGGGGGAACCGGGGAGCTGTTTTTT. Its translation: CASPPRLRTGGTGELFF. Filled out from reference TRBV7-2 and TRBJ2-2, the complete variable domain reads GAGVSQSPSNKVTEKGKDVELRCDPISGHTALYWYRQSLGQGLEFLIYFQGNSAPDKSGLPSDRFSAERTGGSVSTLTIQRTQQEDSAVYLCASPPRLRTGGTGELFFGEGSRLTVL.

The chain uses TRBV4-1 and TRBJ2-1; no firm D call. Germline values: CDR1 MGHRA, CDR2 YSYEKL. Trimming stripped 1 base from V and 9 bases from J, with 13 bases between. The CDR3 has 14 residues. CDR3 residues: CASSQGTLYGEQFF. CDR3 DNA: TGCGCCAGCAGCCAAGGAACTCTTTACGGTGAGCAGTTCTTC.

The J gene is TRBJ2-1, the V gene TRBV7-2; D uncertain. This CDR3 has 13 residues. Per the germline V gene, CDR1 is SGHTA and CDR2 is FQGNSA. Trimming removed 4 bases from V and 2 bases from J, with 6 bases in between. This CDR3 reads CASSSRPYNEQFF. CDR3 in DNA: TGTGCCAGCAGCTCGAGGCCCTACAATGAGCAGTTCTTC.

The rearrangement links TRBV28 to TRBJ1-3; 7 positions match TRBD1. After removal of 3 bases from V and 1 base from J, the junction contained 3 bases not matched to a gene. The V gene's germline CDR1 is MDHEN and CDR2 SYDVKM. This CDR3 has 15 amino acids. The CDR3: CASSLGGQSGNTIYF. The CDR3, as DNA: TGTGCCAGCAGTTTGGGGGGACAGTCTGGAAACACCATATATTTT. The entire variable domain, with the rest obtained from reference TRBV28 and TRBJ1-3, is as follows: DVKVTQSSRYLVKRTGEKVFLECVQDMDHENMFWYRQDPGLGLRLIYFSYDVKMKEKGDIPEGYSVSREKKERFSLILESASTNQTSMYLCASSLGGQSGNTIYFGEGSWLTVV.

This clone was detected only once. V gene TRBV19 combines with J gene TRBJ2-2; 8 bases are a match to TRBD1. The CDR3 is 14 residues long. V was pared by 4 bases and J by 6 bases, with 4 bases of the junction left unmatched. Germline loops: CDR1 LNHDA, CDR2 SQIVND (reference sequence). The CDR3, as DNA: TGTGCCAGTAGTAACAGGGGGTTGGCCGGGGAGCTGTTTTTT. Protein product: CASSNRGLAGELFF. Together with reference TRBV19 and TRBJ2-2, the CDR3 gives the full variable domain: DGGITQSPKYLFRKEGQNVTLSCEQNLNHDAMYWYRQDPGQGLRLIYYSQIVNDFQKGDIAEGYSVSREKKESFPLTVTSAQKNPTAFYLCASSNRGLAGELFFGEGSRLTVL.

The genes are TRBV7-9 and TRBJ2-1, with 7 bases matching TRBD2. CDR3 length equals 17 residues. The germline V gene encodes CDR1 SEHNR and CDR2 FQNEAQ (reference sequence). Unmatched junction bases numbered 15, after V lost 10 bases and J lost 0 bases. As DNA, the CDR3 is TGTGCCATCGGCGGGACGGAGCGGGGAAGCTCCTACAATGAGCAGTTCTTC. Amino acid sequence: CAIGGTERGSSYNEQFF.